Below, one TCR beta chain is given with its context. Its target is unknown. The germline V gene encodes CDR1 LGHNA and CDR2 YSLEER. CDR3 length equals 15 residues. The ends were cut back, 6 bases at V and 6 bases at J, with 18 bases in the middle. This sample stems from a study of T cell responses to AZD1222 COVID-19 vaccine. Study results and caveats: Repertoire collection took place solely once the T cell response had peaked. Recipients of AZD1222 seropositive at baseline numbered only 6 or 7. Females made up more of the donors, who were largely white British, and clonal diversity may have come out too low. Reportedly, close to half of spike-specific TCRs are directed against unmutated variant regions.

The assay was immunoSEQ multiplex PCR, and TCRdb's table has in-frame clones only and misses some. The sample carries around 150,000 clones, approximately 88% recorded once. This chain joins TRBV4-3 and TRBJ1-5, with a weak D call TRBD1 (6 bases). The specimen comprised peripheral blood, sampled on day 0 of MenACWY control vaccination. This TCR was recovered from an adult in good health. CDR3 sequence reads: CASSIDAGVGQPQHF. The CDR3 DNA follows: TGCGCCAGCAGTATCGACGCAGGGGTGGGTCAGCCCCAGCATTTT.